There are many counts of the clone carrying this TCR beta chain. V was trimmed by 4 bases and J by 10 bases, leaving 11 bases between them. Germline CDR1 reads SQVTM; CDR2 reads ANQGSEA. The CDR3 runs to 11 residues. The entry originates in a study of early T cells in non-severe SARS-CoV-2 infection. Unique molecular identifiers were attached to individual cDNA molecules. TCRdb redid the calling of the 5' RACE reads with MiXCR, one entry per CDR3 protein. The table shows about 69,000 distinct CDR3 sequences, with roughly 13% occurring only once. This sequence joins TRBV29-1 and TRBJ2-1; TRBD1 or TRBD2 may be the D gene (5 bases each). Sequenced input: whole blood. This receptor was taken from an adult who was a healthcare worker with PCR-confirmed SARS-CoV-2 infection or an uninfected control (not recorded which). The CDR3 protein is CSVAAGAEQFF. Here the CDR3 DNA reads TGCAGCGTTGCAGCCGGGGCCGAGCAGTTCTTC.